These T cell receptor beta chains were read from a single sample in a study of cytomegalovirus exposure and HLA in healthy donors. TCRdb keeps only in-frame clones here, not all; method: immunoSEQ multiplex PCR. The table lists 120,000 or so clones, around three quarters of them singletons. Sequences were obtained from PBMCs. The receptors stem from a man aged 30-40 years in good health and CMV-seropositive. The CDR3 runs from the conserved cysteine through the conserved F or W. A D gene is named only where the DNA matches it firmly. Rows may omit the clone size; those that give it use once, few, many or a size class.

d_gene	v_gene	j_gene	abundance	CDR3aa	CDR3nt
.	TRBV19	TRBJ2-1	.	CASSIFQGRNEQFF	TGTGCCAGTAGTATTTTCCAGGGAAGGAATGAGCAGTTCTTC
TRBD1	TRBV4-1	TRBJ2-3	.	CASSQVVQGADTQYF	TGCGCCAGCAGCCAAGTAGTACAGGGGGCAGATACGCAGTATTTT
.	TRBV11-2	TRBJ2-7	.	CASSRESEQYF	TGTGCCAGCAGTCGCGAGTCAGAGCAGTACTTC
TRBD1	TRBV16	TRBJ1-2	.	CASSPGQGAIYGYTF	TGTGCCAGCAGCCCGGGACAGGGGGCGATCTATGGCTACACCTTC
TRBD2	TRBV19	TRBJ2-7	.	CASSIAGLAGLEQYF	TGTGCCAGTAGTATAGCGGGACTAGCGGGTCTTGAGCAGTACTTC
.	TRBV7-9	TRBJ2-7	.	CASSSRDSGGYEQYF	TGTGCCAGCAGCTCCCGGGACTCTGGGGGTTACGAGCAGTACTTC
.	TRBV10-2	TRBJ2-3	.	CASTGTGTDTQYF	TGCGCCAGCACGGGTACAGGGACAGATACGCAGTATTTT
TRBD1	TRBV29-1	TRBJ2-5	.	CSVEPQGVGTQYF	TGCAGCGTTGAACCACAGGGGGTCGGGACCCAGTACTTC
TRBD1	TRBV5-1	TRBJ1-1	few	CASRLGQASNAEAFF	TGCGCCAGCAGATTAGGACAGGCATCGAACGCTGAAGCTTTCTTT
.	TRBV9	TRBJ1-4	.	CASSARTDSGNEKLFF	TGTGCCAGCAGCGCACGAACCGACAGTGGGAATGAAAAACTGTTTTTT
TRBD2	TRBV27	TRBJ2-1	.	CASIISGGIYNEQFF	TGTGCCAGCATAATATCGGGGGGGATCTACAATGAGCAGTTCTTC
.	TRBV27	TRBJ2-5	.	CASSPLEQETQYF	TGTGCCAGCAGCCCTCTGGAGCAAGAGACCCAGTACTTC
TRBD1	TRBV5-1	TRBJ2-2	once	CASSTENRQGTGELFF	TGCGCCAGCAGCACCGAAAATCGACAGGGTACCGGGGAGCTGTTTTTT
.	TRBV25-1	TRBJ1-4	.	CASSESSQATNEKLFF	TGTGCCAGCAGTGAATCCAGTCAAGCAACTAATGAAAAACTGTTTTTT
.	TRBV18	TRBJ2-2	.	CASSPRFGDTGELFF	TGTGCCAGCTCACCTCGTTTCGGGGACACCGGGGAGCTGTTTTTT
.	TRBV18	TRBJ1-3	once	CASSPQVASSGNTIYF	TGTGCCAGCTCACCTCAAGTTGCCAGCTCTGGAAACACCATATATTTT
TRBD1	TRBV6-6	TRBJ1-1	once	CASRTGANTEAFF	TGTGCCAGCAGAACAGGGGCGAACACTGAAGCTTTCTTT
TRBD1	TRBV6-1	TRBJ1-2	.	CASRTGYGYTF	TGTGCCAGCAGGACAGGGTATGGCTACACCTTC
.	TRBV4-1	TRBJ1-2	.	CASSQDMVRGGNYGYTF	TGCGCCAGCAGCCAAGATATGGTTAGGGGCGGTAACTATGGCTACACCTTC
TRBD1	TRBV29-1	TRBJ2-7	.	CSVNYGTAYEQYF	TGCAGCGTTAACTACGGGACAGCCTACGAGCAGTACTTC
.	TRBV21-1	TRBJ2-3	.	CASTPRGLNDTQYF	TGTGCCAGCACCCCTAGAGGCCTCAACGATACGCAGTATTTT
.	TRBV29-1	TRBJ1-1	.	CSPGHLNTEAFF	TGCAGCCCCGGACACTTAAACACTGAAGCTTTCTTT
.	TRBV7-6	TRBJ1-2	.	CASVMRGRFQYGYTF	TGTGCCAGCGTAATGCGGGGGCGCTTCCAATATGGCTACACCTTC
.	TRBV25-1	TRBJ2-7	.	CASSDPQGGGSSYEQYF	TGTGCCAGCAGTGACCCTCAGGGGGGAGGTAGCTCCTACGAGCAGTACTTC
TRBD2	TRBV29-1	TRBJ2-2	.	CSVAPSGGPTGELFF	TGCAGCGTTGCCCCTAGCGGGGGACCCACCGGGGAGCTGTTTTTT
TRBD1	TRBV6-6	TRBJ1-1	once	CASSQLQGGTEAFF	TGTGCCAGCAGTCAGTTACAGGGGGGGACTGAAGCTTTCTTT
.	TRBV28	TRBJ2-4	.	CASSRGGIEYF	TGTGCCAGCAGTCGAGGAGGGATTGAGTACTTC
TRBD1	TRBV25-1	TRBJ2-7	few	CASSEAGTGYEQYF	TGTGCCAGCAGTGAAGCCGGGACAGGCTACGAGCAGTACTTC
TRBD1	TRBV27	TRBJ1-5	.	CASSPGTGGNQPQHF	TGTGCCAGCAGTCCCGGGACAGGGGGCAATCAGCCCCAGCATTTT
TRBD2	TRBV7-3	TRBJ2-5	.	CASSFRGSGGRETQYF	TGTGCCAGCAGCTTTAGGGGTAGCGGGGGTCGGGAGACCCAGTACTTC
TRBD1	TRBV6-5	TRBJ1-1	.	CASSLDRGSPEAFF	TGTGCCAGCAGCCTGGACAGGGGTAGCCCTGAAGCTTTCTTT